This T cell receptor beta chain was observed in a study of CD4+ T cells in melanoma. Broader study findings: A reported correlation linked neoantigen-specific CD4+ T cells to CD8+, macrophage and B cell function. Neoantigen-specific CD4+ T cells in melanoma reportedly had diverse differentiation states.

Clones were read by immunoSEQ multiplex PCR, and TCRdb kept only the in-frame ones, dropping some. The sample includes about 140,000 clones, around nine tenths of them seen just once. Turning to this clone: Its specificity is not known.

The clonotype originates from a human donor with melanoma.

The CDR3 protein is CASSLGVSNTEAFF. CDR3 DNA: TGTGCCAGCAGCTTGGGTGTTTCGAACACTGAAGCTTTCTTT. The chain uses TRBV5-6 and TRBJ1-1; D remains ambiguous. V lost 0 bases to trimming and J lost 1 base, with 7 bases between them. The CDR3 contains 14 residues. Germline assignment: CDR1 SGHDT and CDR2 YYEEEE.